The rows below give T cell receptor beta chains drawn from one sample of a study of cytomegalovirus exposure and HLA in healthy donors. TCRdb's copy holds only in-frame clones and misses some; the assay was immunoSEQ multiplex PCR. This sample's clone table lists around 40,000 clones. Sequenced material: PBMCs. The receptors shown here come from a man younger than 40 in good health and CMV-seronegative. CDR3s include the opening cysteine and the closing phenylalanine or tryptophan. A D gene is named only where the DNA matches it firmly.

d_call	v_call	j_call	cdr3_length	cdr3_nt	cdr3_aa
.	TRBV6-5	TRBJ1-1	10	TGTGCCACTAAGGGGCGAGAAGCTTTCTTT	CATKGREAFF
TRBD2	TRBV30	TRBJ2-1	15	TGTGCCTGGAGTCGACTAGCGGTCATTCAATTGGAGCAGTTCTTC	CAWSRLAVIQLEQFF
.	TRBV13	TRBJ1-2	14	TGTGCCAGCAGCTCCGGGAAACCAATAGATGGCTACACCTTC	CASSSGKPIDGYTF
TRBD1	TRBV5-1	TRBJ2-7	17	TGCGCCAGCAGCTGGACAGGGTTTTGGGGGGCCCCCTACGAGCAGTACTTC	CASSWTGFWGAPYEQYF
TRBD2	TRBV10-3	TRBJ2-1	14	TGTGCCATTGCTAGCGGGAGTTCCTACAATGAGCAGTTCTTC	CAIASGSSYNEQFF
TRBD2	TRBV4-2	TRBJ2-2	16	TGTGCCAGCAGCCCCAACGGGGAGGGTGACACCGGGGAGCTGTTTTTT	CASSPNGEGDTGELFF
.	TRBV4-2	TRBJ1-5	18	TGTGCCAGCAGCCAAGATGGGGGCAGCTTATATAGCAATCAGCCCCAGCATTTT	CASSQDGGSLYSNQPQHF
TRBD2	TRBV19	TRBJ2-7	16	TGTGCCAGTAGTATCCTGGCGGGAGTCGGCTTCTACGAGCAGTACTTC	CASSILAGVGFYEQYF
.	TRBV7-6	TRBJ1-6	13	TGTGCCAGCAGCTTAACTGCGGATTCACCCCTCCACTTT	CASSLTADSPLHF
.	TRBV10-1	TRBJ1-1	13	TGCGCCAGCAGCTCGACAGTGAACACTGAAGCTTTCTTT	CASSSTVNTEAFF
.	TRBV19	TRBJ2-7	16	TGTGCCAGTAGTATCGAGGCGGGACTTGGAAGACCAGAGCAGTACTTC	CASSIEAGLGRPEQYF
.	TRBV6-1	TRBJ2-5	11	TGTGCCAGCAGCACTGCGGAGACCCAGTACTTC	CASSTAETQYF
.	TRBV11-3	TRBJ1-2	13	TGTGCCAGCAGCTTAGGGGGCGGCTATGGCTACACCTTC	CASSLGGGYGYTF
TRBD1	TRBV28	TRBJ1-1	16	TGTGCCAGCAGTCCGTCTCCGGGACAGGGGGACACTGAAGCTTTCTTT	CASSPSPGQGDTEAFF
TRBD1	TRBV4-3	TRBJ2-7	16	TGCGCCAGCAGCCAAGATGGGACAGGGAGCTCCTACGAGCAGTACTTC	CASSQDGTGSSYEQYF
.	TRBV4-2	TRBJ2-7	15	TGTGCCAGCAGCCAAGAGGGCAGGGGCACCTACGAGCAGTACTTC	CASSQEGRGTYEQYF
.	TRBV18	TRBJ1-5	14	TGTGCCAGCTCACCGACAGAGAGCAATCAGCCCCAGCATTTT	CASSPTESNQPQHF
.	TRBV5-1	TRBJ2-2	17	TGCGCCAGCAGCTTGCGGACAGCCTTAAGGAACACCGGGGAGCTGTTTTTT	CASSLRTALRNTGELFF
.	TRBV6-5	TRBJ2-3	13	TGTGCCAGCAGTATTTGGAGAACAGATACGCAGTATTTT	CASSIWRTDTQYF
.	TRBV5-6	TRBJ2-3	16	TGTGCCAGCAGCTTAAGGGGGGGCGGTGGCCAAGATACGCAGTATTTT	CASSLRGGGGQDTQYF
TRBD1	TRBV27	TRBJ1-2	13	TGTGCCAGCAGCTCGGGACAGTTCTATGGCTACACCTTC	CASSSGQFYGYTF
.	TRBV29-1	TRBJ2-5	12	TGCAGCGTTGTGTCAGGAGGAGAGACCCAGTACTTC	CSVVSGGETQYF
.	TRBV5-5	TRBJ2-7	13	TGTGCCAGCAGCTTATTACAGCCCCCCGAGCAGTACTTC	CASSLLQPPEQYF
.	TRBV11-2	TRBJ1-2	11	TGTGCCAGCAGCTCAAACTATGGCTACACCTTC	CASSSNYGYTF
TRBD2	TRBV5-1	TRBJ2-7	16	TGCGCCAGCAGCTTGGGACTAGCGGCCAACTCCTACGAGCAGTACTTC	CASSLGLAANSYEQYF
.	TRBV15	TRBJ2-7	13	TGTGCCACCGGGGAGCGGGTTGCCTACGAGCAGTACTTC	CATGERVAYEQYF
TRBD1	TRBV4-3	TRBJ2-7	17	TGCGCCAGCAGCCAACTCGCGGGACAGGGGGGTATGGACGAGCAGTACTTC	CASSQLAGQGGMDEQYF
.	TRBV19	TRBJ1-6	14	TGTGCCAGTAGTATCCCCCGACTTAATTCACCCCTCCACTTT	CASSIPRLNSPLHF
TRBD2	TRBV7-9	TRBJ2-7	14	TGTGCCAGCAGCTTAGGACTAGCGGGAGATGAGCAGTACTTC	CASSLGLAGDEQYF
.	TRBV6-5	TRBJ2-1	15	TGTGCCAGCAGCCGGCAGGAAGGGAGTCACAATGAGCAGTTCTTC	CASSRQEGSHNEQFF
TRBD1	TRBV25-1	TRBJ1-5	14	TGTGCCAGCAGTGACGCCGGGACAGCGATGCCCCAGCATTTT	CASSDAGTAMPQHF
.	TRBV7-2	TRBJ1-2	16	TGTGCCAGCAGCTTAGATGGAGGGAGGTGGGACTATGGCTACACCTTC	CASSLDGGRWDYGYTF
.	TRBV5-4	TRBJ1-1	15	TGTGCCAGCAGCTCTGGACGGGGGGTTGTCACTGAAGCTTTCTTT	CASSSGRGVVTEAFF
.	TRBV30	TRBJ1-1	13	TGTGCCTGGAGGTCAGGGGCGAACACTGAAGCTTTCTTT	CAWRSGANTEAFF
TRBD1	TRBV6-5	TRBJ1-6	16	TGTGCCAGCAGTTACTCGACAGGGTCCTATAATTCACCCCTCCACTTT	CASSYSTGSYNSPLHF
.	TRBV18	TRBJ1-1	14	TGTGCCAGCTCACCGGAGGGGCAGGGATCAACAGCTTTCTTT	CASSPEGQGSTAFF
TRBD1	TRBV15	TRBJ1-1	15	TGTGCCACCAGCAGATGGGGACAGGGGGATGCTGAAGCTTTCTTT	CATSRWGQGDAEAFF
.	TRBV7-3	TRBJ2-7	13	TGTGCCAGCAGCTTAAATAGCGCCTACGAGCAGTACTTC	CASSLNSAYEQYF
TRBD2	TRBV29-1	TRBJ2-7	13	TGCAGCGTTCCGGGACTAGCGGGGTACGAGCAGTACTTC	CSVPGLAGYEQYF
.	TRBV4-1	TRBJ2-7	15	TGCGCCAGCAGCCAAGAGATCGGCGGCTCCTACGAGCAGTACTTC	CASSQEIGGSYEQYF
.	TRBV4-2	TRBJ2-2	16	TGTGCCAGCAGCCAAGCGGCGACTAGACCCACCGGGGAGCTGTTTTTT	CASSQAATRPTGELFF
.	TRBV19	TRBJ2-7	11	TGTGCCAGTAGTAGGGGAGGCGAGCAGTACTTC	CASSRGGEQYF
.	TRBV6-5	TRBJ1-6	15	TGTGCCAGCAGTTACTCGAAAGTCCAGGGCGTGACCCTCCACTTT	CASSYSKVQGVTLHF
.	TRBV6-5	TRBJ1-1	12	TGTGCCAGCAGTTACGGGGGGACTGAAGCTTTCTTT	CASSYGGTEAFF
TRBD2	TRBV6-1	TRBJ2-7	18	TGTGCCAGCAGTGGAGCCCCGGGGGGGCCTTCAAGAGGCTACGAGCAGTACTTC	CASSGAPGGPSRGYEQYF
.	TRBV4-1	TRBJ2-7	14	TGCGCCAGCGGGCTGACGGACTCGACCTACGAGCAGTACTTC	CASGLTDSTYEQYF
.	TRBV2	TRBJ1-4	14	TGTGCCAGCAGTGAAGTCCGGGTTGGAGAAAAACTGTTTTTT	CASSEVRVGEKLFF
.	TRBV6-5	TRBJ1-6	13	TGTGCCAGCAGGTCCGGGGATAACTCACCCCTCCACTTT	CASRSGDNSPLHF
TRBD1	TRBV4-3	TRBJ2-5	14	TGCGCCAGCAGCCCCCGGACAGGTCGAGAGACCCAGTACTTC	CASSPRTGRETQYF
.	TRBV10-2	TRBJ1-3	15	TGCGCCAGCAGTGAGTCGCCAGGGAGGGGAAACACCATATATTTT	CASSESPGRGNTIYF
.	TRBV6-1	TRBJ1-2	11	TGTGCCATCAGTCGAGGGTATGGCTACACCTTC	CAISRGYGYTF
TRBD2	TRBV7-7	TRBJ2-1	16	TGTGCTAGCAGCCTTGGACTAGCGGGAGTCTACAATGAGCAGTTCTTC	CASSLGLAGVYNEQFF
.	TRBV30	TRBJ2-3	12	TGTGCCTGGAGTGTGGGGGGAGATACGCAGTATTTT	CAWSVGGDTQYF